Sequencing of this T cell receptor beta chain was carried out in a study of CD8 T cells in Susac syndrome. Study-wide background: Patients with Susac syndrome were therapy-naive, treated with corticosteroids, or treated with intravenous immunoglobulin alone when blood was collected.

The RNA input was about 0.5 to 1 ug, and it was reverse transcribed with random hexamers. The immunoSEQ assay covered 54 Vbeta and 13 Jbeta segments for CDR3. TCRdb re-analysed the immunoSEQ multiplex PCR reads in MiXCR, keeping a single row per CDR3 protein. The table lists about 140,000 distinct CDR3 sequences, 95% of them singletons, with approximately 0.08% in the top ten. For this clonotype: Its specificity is not known.

The ends were cut back, 4 bases at V and 6 bases at J, with 10 bases in the middle. Germline CDR1 is MDHEN and CDR2 is SYDVKM. The CDR3 is 12 residues long. Negative isolation yielded CD8+ and CD4+ T cells; FACS enriched TEMRA cells. Findings and limits, study-wide: Acknowledgment was made by the study that its TCR sequencing and HLA analysis involved a relatively small number of individuals.

The clonotype was recovered from a human donor with Susac syndrome. The gene calls are TRBV28 and TRBJ2-7, with D perhaps TRBD1 (5 bases). Sequencing was carried out using CD4+ T cells from PBMCs. CDR3 coding DNA: TGTGCCAGCAGTTACGACAGACTCGAGCAGTACTTC. The encoded protein is CASSYDRLEQYF.